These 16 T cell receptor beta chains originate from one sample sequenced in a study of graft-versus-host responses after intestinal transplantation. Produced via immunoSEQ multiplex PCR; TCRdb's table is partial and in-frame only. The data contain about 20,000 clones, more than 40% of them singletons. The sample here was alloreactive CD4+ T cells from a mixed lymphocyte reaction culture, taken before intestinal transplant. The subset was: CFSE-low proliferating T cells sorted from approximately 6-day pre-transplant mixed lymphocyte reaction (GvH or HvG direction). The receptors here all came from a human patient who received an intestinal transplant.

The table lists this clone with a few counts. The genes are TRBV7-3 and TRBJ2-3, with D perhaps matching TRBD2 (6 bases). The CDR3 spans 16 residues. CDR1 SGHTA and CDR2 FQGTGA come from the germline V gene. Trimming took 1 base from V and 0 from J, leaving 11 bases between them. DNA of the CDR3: TGTGCCAGCAGCTTAAGAGGCGGGGCAAGCACAGATACGCAGTATTTT. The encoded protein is CASSLRGGASTDTQYF.

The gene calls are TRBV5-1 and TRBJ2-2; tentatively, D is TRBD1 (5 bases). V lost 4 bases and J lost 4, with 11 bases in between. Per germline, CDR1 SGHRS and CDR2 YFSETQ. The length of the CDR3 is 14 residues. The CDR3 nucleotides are TGCGCCAGCAGCCCGGACACCGCCACCGGGGAGCTGTTTTTT. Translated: CASSPDTATGELFF.

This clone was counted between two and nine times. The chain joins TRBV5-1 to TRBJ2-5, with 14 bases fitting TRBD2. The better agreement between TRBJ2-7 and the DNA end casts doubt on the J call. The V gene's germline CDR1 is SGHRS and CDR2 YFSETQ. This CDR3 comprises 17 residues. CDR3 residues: CASSPLGGLAGVREQYF. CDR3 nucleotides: TGCGCCAGCAGCCCCCTTGGGGGACTAGCGGGGGTTCGCGAGCAGTACTTC.

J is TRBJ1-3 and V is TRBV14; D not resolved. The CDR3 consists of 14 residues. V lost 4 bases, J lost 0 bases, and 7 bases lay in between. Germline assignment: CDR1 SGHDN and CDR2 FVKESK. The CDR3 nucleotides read TGTGCCAGCAGCCCCCTAACCTCTGGAAACACCATATATTTT. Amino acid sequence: CASSPLTSGNTIYF.

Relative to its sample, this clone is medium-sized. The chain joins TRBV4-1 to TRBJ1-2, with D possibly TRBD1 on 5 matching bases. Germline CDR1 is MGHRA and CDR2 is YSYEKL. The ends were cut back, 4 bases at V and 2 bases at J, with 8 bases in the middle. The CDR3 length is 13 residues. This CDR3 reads CASSLRQNYGYTF. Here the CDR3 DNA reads TGCGCCAGCAGCCTACGACAGAACTATGGCTACACCTTC.

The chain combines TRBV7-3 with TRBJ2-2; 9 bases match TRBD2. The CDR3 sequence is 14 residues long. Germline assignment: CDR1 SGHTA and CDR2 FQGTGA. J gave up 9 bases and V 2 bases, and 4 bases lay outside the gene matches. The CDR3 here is CASSLLAGERELFF. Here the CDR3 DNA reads TGTGCCAGCAGCTTATTAGCGGGGGAGAGGGAGCTGTTTTTT.

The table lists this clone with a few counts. CDR3: CASSLRLAGEGEQFF. CDR3 nucleotide sequence: TGCGCCAGCAGCTTGAGGCTAGCGGGGGAGGGTGAGCAGTTCTTC. V usage is TRBV5-1 and J usage is TRBJ2-1; TRBD2 matches 10 bases. The V gene end was trimmed by 1 base and the J gene end by 9 bases; junction bases not matched to a gene: 7. Germline V gives CDR1 SGHRS, CDR2 YFSETQ. CDR3 length equals 15 residues.

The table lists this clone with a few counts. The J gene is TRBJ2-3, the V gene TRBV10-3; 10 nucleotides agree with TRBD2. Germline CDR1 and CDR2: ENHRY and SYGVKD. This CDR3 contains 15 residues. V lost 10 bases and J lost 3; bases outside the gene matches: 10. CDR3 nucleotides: TGTGCCACAATTCGGACTAGCGGAACTACAGATACGCAGTATTTT. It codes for CATIRTSGTTDTQYF.

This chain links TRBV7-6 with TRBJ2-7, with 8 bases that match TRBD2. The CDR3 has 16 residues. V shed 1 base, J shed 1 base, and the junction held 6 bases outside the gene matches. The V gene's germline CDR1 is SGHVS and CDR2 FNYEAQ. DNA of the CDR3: TGTGCCAGCAGCTTAGTCCGAGCGGGGGAGTCCTACGAGCAGTACTTC. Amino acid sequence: CASSLVRAGESYEQYF.

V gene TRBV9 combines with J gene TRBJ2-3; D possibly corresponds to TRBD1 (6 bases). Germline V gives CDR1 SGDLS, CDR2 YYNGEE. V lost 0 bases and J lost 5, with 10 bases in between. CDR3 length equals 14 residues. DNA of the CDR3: TGTGCCAGCAGCGTAGGCGTAGGGGGAGATACGCAGTATTTT. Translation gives CASSVGVGGDTQYF.

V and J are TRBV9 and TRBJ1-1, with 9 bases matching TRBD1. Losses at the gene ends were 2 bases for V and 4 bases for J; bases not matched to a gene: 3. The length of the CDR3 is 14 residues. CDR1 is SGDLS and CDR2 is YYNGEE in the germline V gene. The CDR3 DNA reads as TGTGCCAGCAGCGTCGGACAGGGGCGCACTGAAGCTTTCTTT. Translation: CASSVGQGRTEAFF.

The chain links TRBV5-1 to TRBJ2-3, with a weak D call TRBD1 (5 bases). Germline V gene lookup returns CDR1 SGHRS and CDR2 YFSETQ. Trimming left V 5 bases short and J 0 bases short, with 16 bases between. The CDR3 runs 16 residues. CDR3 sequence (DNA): TGCGCCAGCAGTCATCAGGGTTTCCCTAGCACAGATACGCAGTATTTT. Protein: CASSHQGFPSTDTQYF.

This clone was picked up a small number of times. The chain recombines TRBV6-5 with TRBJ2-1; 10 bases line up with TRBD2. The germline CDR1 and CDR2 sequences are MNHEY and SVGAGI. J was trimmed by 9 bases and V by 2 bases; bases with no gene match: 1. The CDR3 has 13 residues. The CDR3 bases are TGTGCCAGCAGTTACGGACTAGCGGTTGAGCAGTTCTTC. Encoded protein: CASSYGLAVEQFF.

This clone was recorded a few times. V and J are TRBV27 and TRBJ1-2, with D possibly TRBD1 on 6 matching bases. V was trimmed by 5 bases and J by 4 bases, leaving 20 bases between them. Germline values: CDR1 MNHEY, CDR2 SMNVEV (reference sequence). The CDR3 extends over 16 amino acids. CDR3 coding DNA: TGTGCCAGCAGTCCCTCACCGGGACACCGCCTCTATGGCTACACCTTC. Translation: CASSPSPGHRLYGYTF.

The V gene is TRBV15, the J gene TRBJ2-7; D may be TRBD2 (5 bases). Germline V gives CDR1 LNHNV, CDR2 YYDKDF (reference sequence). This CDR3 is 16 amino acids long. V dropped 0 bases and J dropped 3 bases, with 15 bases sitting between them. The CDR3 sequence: CATSRDPLAVSYEQYF. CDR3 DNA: TGTGCCACCAGCAGAGATCCGCTAGCCGTAAGCTACGAGCAGTACTTC.

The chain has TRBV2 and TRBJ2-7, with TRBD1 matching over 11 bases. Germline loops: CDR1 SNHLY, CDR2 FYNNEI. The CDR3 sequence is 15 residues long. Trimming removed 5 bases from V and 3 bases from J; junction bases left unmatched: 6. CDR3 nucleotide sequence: TGTGCCAGCAGTAACCGGGACAGGGGGGTCTACGAGCAGTACTTC. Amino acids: CASSNRDRGVYEQYF.